The 27 T cell receptor beta chains below come from one sample, sequenced in a study of blood T cells in healthy people across ages (dated by TCRdb to 2015 to 2017). Library generation was performed with 5' RACE. This sample was sequenced with an Illumina HiSeq 2500. A second roughly 6 to 12 cycle PCR used a sample-barcoded 5' primer and a J-beta primer mix. TCRdb ran its own pipeline on the public reads, namely fastp trimming at Q25 and MiXCR clone calling, and kept in-frame beta chains. When rows share a CDR3 protein, they turn into one entry using the most common DNA and genes. This sample lists fewer than 950,000 distinct CDR3 sequences; about 53% were detected once. The ten top clones hold approximately 41% of the sample. Sequencing was carried out using blood. The receptors originated from a man aged 80 or over in good health.

The V call is TRBV12-3 or TRBV12-4, the J call TRBJ1-4; possible D gene TRBD1, 6 bases. Deletions cut 1 base from V and 6 bases from J, with 9 bases between. The CDR3 has 14 amino acids. CDR3 loop: CASSLETGHEKLFF. DNA for the CDR3: TGTGCCAGCAGTTTAGAGACAGGACATGAAAAACTGTTTTTT.

The V call is TRBV20-1, the J call TRBJ2-1, with 13 bases fitting TRBD2. After removal of 6 bases from V and 6 bases from J, the junction contained 5 bases not matched to a gene. CDR1 is DFQATT, CDR2 SNEGSKA, per germline (reference sequence). This CDR3 is built from 14 residues. The CDR3 here is CSARTSGSINEQFF. The DNA of the CDR3 is TGCAGTGCCCGGACTAGCGGGAGTATCAATGAGCAGTTCTTC.

The rearrangement uses TRBV27 and TRBJ1-2, with 7 bases fitting TRBD1. V lost 6 bases, J lost 13 bases, and 17 bases stayed unmatched. The CDR3 consists of 14 residues. The germline V gene encodes CDR1 MNHEY and CDR2 SMNVEV (reference sequence). CDR3 bases: TGTGCCAGCAGCCGGGACAGCCCATTTAACGTTTTCACCTTC. It encodes CASSRDSPFNVFTF.

This chain connects TRBV5-1 to TRBJ2-1, with a weak D call TRBD2 (5 bases). The closer fit of TRBJ2-7 to the DNA end suggests the J call may be wrong. Germline V lookup: CDR1 SGHRS, CDR2 YFSETQ. This CDR3 region has 13 residues. In nucleotides, the CDR3 is TGCGCCAGCAGTGAGGGTGGCTACAATGAGCAGTACTTC. It is translated as CASSEGGYNEQYF.

This chain connects TRBV18 to TRBJ2-7; D not certain. The end of the DNA fits TRBJ2-5 better, so the J call may be wrong. The germline V gene has CDR1 KGHSH and CDR2 LQKENI. The CDR3 totals 13 residues. The CDR3 DNA is TGTGCCAGCTCACCAGGGATGGGAGAGACCCAGTACTTC. Protein sequence: CASSPGMGETQYF.

Comment on this clonotype: One base away lies a much larger clone, so this may be a sequencing read error. This chain joins TRBV29-1 and TRBJ2-5; D might be TRBD1 (6 bases). Trimming left V 8 bases short and J 11 bases short, with 15 bases between. CDR1 is SQVTM, CDR2 ANQGSEA, per germline. There are 10 residues in the CDR3. The CDR3 reads CSCWDNEQYF. The DNA of the CDR3 is TGCAGCTGCTGGGACAATGAGCAGTACTTC. Supplemented by reference TRBV29-1 and TRBJ2-5, the full variable domain reads SAVISQKPSRDICQRGTSLTIQCQVDSQVTMMFWYRQQPGQSLTLIATANQGSEATYESGFVIDKFPISRPNLTFSTLTVSNMSPEDSSIYLCSCWDNEQYFGPGTRLLVL.

This clonotype was counted between two and nine times. The rearrangement uses TRBV24-1 and TRBJ1-2, with 9 bases that match TRBD1. Germline CDR1 reads KGHDR; CDR2 reads SFDVKD. V gave up 4 bases and J gave up 5 bases; unmatched junction bases: 4. This CDR3 spans 14 amino acids. The CDR3 loop is CATSENGQGYGYTF. The CDR3 region has the DNA TGTGCCACCAGTGAAAACGGACAGGGGTATGGCTACACCTTC.

This clonotype was seen just once. V usage is TRBV3-1 and J usage is TRBJ2-5, with unresolved D. This CDR3 comprises 13 residues. The germline V gene has CDR1 LGHDT and CDR2 YNNKEL (reference sequence). Deletions cut 5 bases from V and 11 bases from J, with 18 bases between. In nucleotides, the CDR3 is TGTGCCAGCAGCGGACCCCATGGGCAACCTCAGTACTTC. Its translation is CASSGPHGQPQYF.

This rearrangement joins TRBV7-9 to TRBJ2-7; 9 bases agree with TRBD1. This CDR3 has 16 residues. The junction had 11 bases not matched to a gene; V was cut back by 3 bases and J by 5 bases. Germline V gives CDR1 SEHNR, CDR2 FQNEAQ (reference sequence). CDR3 bases: TGTGCCAGCAGCTTCTTACCCGGGACAGGGTCGCACGAGCAGTACTTC. Amino acid sequence: CASSFLPGTGSHEQYF.

The chain joins TRBV9 to TRBJ1-4, with a possible D match to TRBD1 (5 bases). The germline CDR1 and CDR2 sequences are SGDLS and YYNGEE. The CDR3 loop spans 14 amino acids. Trimming cost V 4 bases and J 4 bases, with 11 bases left between them. The CDR3 coding sequence is TGTGCCAGCAGCCCGAGTGGGGGTAATGAAAAACTGTTTTTT. Translating gives CASSPSGGNEKLFF.

The rearrangement joins TRBV7-2 to TRBJ2-4; D remains unclear. The J call could be wrong; TRBJ2-7 is a better fit for the DNA end. Germline V gene sequence: CDR1 SGHTA, CDR2 FQGNSA. There are 14 residues in the CDR3. The CDR3 region has the DNA TGTGCCAGCAGTGTGCAATTCTCCCTCTACGAGCAGTACTTC. Translation: CASSVQFSLYEQYF.

The chain joins TRBV5-4 to TRBJ2-7, with 12 bases lining up with TRBD1. In germline, CDR1 is SGHNT, CDR2 YYREEE (reference sequence). The length of the CDR3 is 15 residues. The V segment lost 4 bases and the J segment 10 bases; nucleotides outside the gene matches: 12. The CDR3 spells CASSRDRGLTLAQYF. The DNA for the CDR3 is TGTGCCAGCAGCCGGGACAGGGGGCTAACCTTGGCCCAGTACTTC. The variable domain in full, with the rest retrieved from reference TRBV5-4 and TRBJ2-7, is ETGVTQSPTHLIKTRGQQVTLRCSSQSGHNTVSWYQQALGQGPQFIFQYYREEENGRGNFPPRFSGLQFPNYSSELNVNALELDDSALYLCASSRDRGLTLAQYFGPGTRLTVT.

The V gene is TRBV6-4, the J gene TRBJ1-2, with D unclear. The CDR3 loop spans 13 amino acids. CDR1 is MRHNA, CDR2 SNTAGT, per germline. The V end was cut by 2 bases, the J end by 4 bases, with 8 bases between. The CDR3 DNA reads as TGTGCCAGCAGTGACAATGGGTTCTATGGCTACACCTTC. Translating gives CASSDNGFYGYTF.

In this sample, this clonotype turned up a few times. V gene TRBV7-9 combines with J gene TRBJ1-6; 8 bases are a match to TRBD1. V was clipped by 5 bases and J by 14 bases; unmatched bases: 8. Germline V lookup: CDR1 SEHNR, CDR2 FQNEAQ (reference sequence). This CDR3 spans 13 amino acids. This chain's CDR3 is CASSPPDRAALHF. Written as DNA, the CDR3 is TGTGCCAGCAGCCCACCGGACAGGGCAGCCCTCCACTTT.

This sequence joins TRBV20-1 and TRBJ2-7, with unresolved D. The CDR3 is made up of 12 amino acids. Looked up from germline, CDR1 is DFQATT and CDR2 is SNEGSKA (reference sequence). Trimming took off 4 bases at V and 2 bases at J, with 9 bases between the two ends. CDR3 DNA: TGCAGTGCTAAGCGTGACACCTACGAGCAGTACTTC. It translates to CSAKRDTYEQYF.

This clonotype was counted once. The CDR3 region has the DNA TGTGCCATCCACCGAGCCCAGCGCCCAGATACGCAGTATTTT. Protein: CAIHRAQRPDTQYF. The rearrangement links TRBV2 to TRBJ2-3, with D uncertain. The CDR3 loop spans 14 amino acids. CDR1 is SNHLY, CDR2 FYNNEI, per germline. Trimming removed 10 bases from V and 4 bases from J, with 18 bases in between.

The chain combines TRBV28 with TRBJ2-3, with D possibly matching TRBD1 (8 bases). The CDR3 spans 15 residues. V was clipped by 5 bases and J by 4 bases, with 16 bases between them. From germline, CDR1 is MDHEN and CDR2 SYDVKM. CDR3 nucleotide sequence: TGTGCCAGCAGTCCACAGGGGGGGGGCGCAGATACGCAGTATTTT. The encoded protein is CASSPQGGGADTQYF.

This clonotype was seen a single time. The V gene is TRBV12-3 or TRBV12-4, the J gene TRBJ2-1; no firm D call. Trimming stripped 5 bases from V and 6 bases from J, with 14 bases between. There are 14 residues in the CDR3. CDR3: CASSPPGAFNEQFF. The DNA of the CDR3 is TGTGCCAGCAGTCCCCCGGGTGCGTTCAATGAGCAGTTCTTC.

V is TRBV20-1 and J is TRBJ2-3; D tentatively fits TRBD1 or TRBD2 (6 bases each). Germline CDR1 is DFQATT and CDR2 is SNEGSKA (reference sequence). The V and J ends lost 5 bases and 6 bases respectively, with 12 bases between them. The CDR3 runs 12 residues. CDR3 sequence: CSALGGIDTQYF. Here the CDR3 DNA reads TGCAGTGCTTTAGGGGGGATCGATACGCAGTATTTT.

For this clonotype: Given the absence of the conserved phenylalanine or tryptophan at the CDR3 end, a read error is likely. The chain links TRBV6-6 to TRBJ2-5; D possibly uses TRBD1 or TRBD2 (5 bases each). Trimming left V 6 bases short and J 4 bases short, with 15 bases between. This CDR3 comprises 14 residues. Germline V gene lookup returns CDR1 MNHNY and CDR2 SVGAGI (reference sequence). The CDR3 is CASRLTRGGETQYL. In DNA form, the CDR3 reads TGTGCCAGCAGACTCACCCGTGGGGGAGAGACCCAGTACCTC.

With regard to this clonotype: Being one base from a much bigger clone, this may be a read error. This rearrangement joins TRBV29-1 to TRBJ2-5; no reliable D call. The CDR3 covers 13 residues. Germline CDR1 and CDR2: SQVTM and ANQGSEA. CDR3 sequence reads: CSAEDQIQETRYF. CDR3 coding DNA: TGCAGCGCAGAGGACCAGATCCAAGAGACCCGGTACTTC.

CDR3 sequence: CATSDPSWGGEQFF. The CDR3 nucleotides read TGTGCCACCAGTGACCCCTCATGGGGGGGTGAGCAGTTCTTC. This rearrangement joins TRBV24-1 to TRBJ2-1, with TRBD2 matching 7 bases. CDR3 length equals 14 residues. Unmatched junction bases numbered 8, after V lost 4 bases and J lost 9 bases. Germline V CDR1 and CDR2: KGHDR, SFDVKD.

This clonotype occurred a few times. J is TRBJ1-2 and V is TRBV11-1; unclear D gene. Germline V gene lookup returns CDR1 SGHAT and CDR2 FQDESV (reference sequence). Trimming removed 3 bases at V and 0 bases at J, with 17 bases between. This CDR3 is built from 17 residues. The CDR3 DNA reads TGTGCCAGCAGCTTTTCTGGAGGGCTGGATCCTAACTATGGCTACACCTTC. It codes for CASSFSGGLDPNYGYTF.

This clonotype was found a few times. This sequence joins TRBV2 and TRBJ2-3; 13 nucleotides agree with TRBD2. Trimming took 1 base from V and 14 from J; bases not matched to a gene: 15. Per the germline V gene, CDR1 is SNHLY and CDR2 is FYNNEI. The CDR3 has 17 residues. DNA for the CDR3: TGTGCCAGCAGTGAAGGGACTAGCGGGAGTTCGAGGAGATACGCGTATTTT. This gives the protein CASSEGTSGSSRRYAYF. Filled out from reference TRBV2 and TRBJ2-3, the complete variable domain reads EPEVTQTPSHQVTQMGQEVILRCVPISNHLYFYWYRQILGQKVEFLVSFYNNEISEKSEIFDDQFSVERPDGSNFTLKIRSTKLEDSAMYFCASSEGTSGSSRRYAYFGPGTRLTVL.

The chain joins TRBV7-9 to TRBJ2-7, with D possibly matching TRBD2 (5 bases). The V gene lost 5 bases and the J gene lost 0 bases, with 11 bases spanning the gap. The CDR3 has 14 residues. Germline values: CDR1 SEHNR, CDR2 FQNEAQ (reference sequence). CDR3 region: CASSPKGVSYEQYF. DNA for the CDR3: TGTGCCAGCAGCCCGAAGGGAGTCTCCTACGAGCAGTACTTC.

This sequence joins TRBV20-1 and TRBJ2-5; 15 nucleotides agree with TRBD2. The V gene's germline CDR1 is DFQATT and CDR2 SNEGSKA (reference sequence). V lost 4 bases to trimming and J lost 4 bases; unmatched junction nucleotides: 4. CDR3 length: 15 amino acids. CDR3 in DNA: TGCAGTGCTATCCTGGGACTAGCGGGAGGAGAGACCCAGTACTTC. It encodes CSAILGLAGGETQYF.

This clonotype has only a few counts. The genes are TRBV10-3 and TRBJ2-7, with 10 positions matching TRBD2. With 6 bases clipped from V and 3 bases from J, the junction kept 5 bases outside the gene matches. Germline CDR1 and CDR2: ENHRY and SYGVKD. This CDR3 is built from 14 residues. The CDR3 region is CAIRKLAGSYEQYF. For the CDR3, the DNA is TGTGCCATCAGGAAACTAGCGGGGAGCTACGAGCAGTACTTC.